The 20 T cell receptor beta chains below all came from one sample that was sequenced in a study of shared clonotypes between healthy human individuals. This table comes from immunoSEQ multiplex PCR, and its TCRdb copy is limited to in-frame clones, with some not included. Here the sample spans hundreds of thousands of clones, almost 97% being singletons. Sequencing input: naive CD4+ T cells sorted from blood. The subset here: CD45RA+ positively selected. These receptors came from a woman younger than 45 in good health.

The CDR3 is CASSSRVSSYNEQFF. DNA of the CDR3: TGTGCCAGCAGTTCTAGAGTTTCCTCCTACAATGAGCAGTTCTTC. V gene TRBV2 combines with J gene TRBJ2-1; no firm D call. The CDR3 runs to 15 residues. Germline V lookup: CDR1 SNHLY, CDR2 FYNNEI. V was trimmed by 5 bases and J by 0 bases, leaving 11 bases between them.

The chain has TRBV4-1 and TRBJ2-5, with D unresolved. TRBJ2-7 explains the end of the DNA better; the J call may be wrong. From germline, CDR1 is MGHRA and CDR2 YSYEKL. CDR3 length: 15 amino acids. The CDR3 spells CASSQDRRFTYEQYF. DNA for the CDR3: TGCGCCAGCAGCCAAGATAGGCGTTTCACCTACGAGCAGTACTTC.

This chain joins TRBV6-5 and TRBJ2-5; 7 bases are shared with TRBD1. The DNA matches TRBJ2-7 better at its end, which makes the J call doubtful. CDR3 length equals 15 residues. Germline loops: CDR1 MNHEY, CDR2 SVGAGI. This CDR3 reads CASSPYRGVVYEQYF. In nucleotides, the CDR3 is TGTGCCAGCAGTCCCTACAGGGGTGTTGTCTACGAGCAGTACTTC.

The chain joins TRBV19 to TRBJ1-1; D unresolved. Trimming removed 5 bases from V and 2 bases from J, with 12 bases in between. This CDR3 has 14 residues. Germline-derived CDR1 and CDR2 are LNHDA and SQIVND (reference sequence). Here the CDR3 reads CASSEGWENTEAFF. The CDR3 coding sequence is TGTGCCAGTAGTGAGGGATGGGAAAACACTGAAGCTTTCTTT.

The V gene is TRBV11-2, the J gene TRBJ1-1; D remains ambiguous. Looked up from germline, CDR1 is SGHAT and CDR2 is FQNNGV. The CDR3 totals 12 residues. Trimming removed 5 bases from V and 9 bases from J, with 13 bases in between. The CDR3 DNA reads TGTGCCAGCAGCCCTATGGAGGAAAAAGCTTTCTTT. This encodes CASSPMEEKAFF.

The chain links TRBV10-3 to TRBJ1-2; tentative D call: TRBD1 (5 bases). The CDR3 is 13 residues long. CDR1 is ENHRY and CDR2 is SYGVKD in the germline V gene. The V and J ends lost 11 bases and 5 bases respectively, with 18 bases between them. The chain's CDR3 is CAATETGDYGYTF. The CDR3 region has the DNA TGTGCCGCAACGGAGACGGGGGATTATGGCTACACCTTC.

The sample holds one count of this clone. The rearrangement joins TRBV5-1 to TRBJ2-3, with D hard to call. Germline-derived CDR1 and CDR2 are SGHRS and YFSETQ. There are 12 residues in the CDR3. V was trimmed by 2 bases and J by 3 bases, leaving 4 bases between them. Written as DNA, the CDR3 is TGCGCCAGCAGCTTCGCTACAGATACGCAGTATTTT. Amino acids: CASSFATDTQYF.

The chain employs TRBV5-5 and TRBJ1-4, with 9 bases lining up with TRBD1. V gave up 6 bases and J gave up 8 bases; unmatched junction bases: 11. CDR3 length equals 15 residues. The germline V gene has CDR1 SGHKS and CDR2 YYEKEE (reference sequence). The CDR3 sequence is CASMPTGTGKEKLFF. The DNA of the CDR3 is TGTGCCAGCATGCCCACCGGGACAGGGAAAGAAAAACTGTTTTTT.

This clone has only one observation. The same CDR3 arises from other DNA sequences in this sample as well. This chain links TRBV6-5 with TRBJ2-3, with a tentative D call TRBD1 (5 bases). The CDR3 consists of 15 residues. V was cut by 0 bases and J by 0 bases, with 7 bases left in between. CDR1 MNHEY and CDR2 SVGAGI come from the germline V gene. The CDR3 here is CASSYSGLSTDTQYF. The DNA for the CDR3 is TGTGCCAGCAGTTACTCGGGGCTTAGCACAGATACGCAGTATTTT.

This clone was found once. This sequence joins TRBV10-3 and TRBJ2-7; TRBD1 matches 7 bases. Germline assignment: CDR1 ENHRY and CDR2 SYGVKD. The V gene end was trimmed by 10 bases and the J gene end by 2 bases; junction bases not matched to a gene: 11. The CDR3 length is 14 residues. Written as DNA, the CDR3 is TGTGCCACCAAGACAGGGTCAATCACCTACGAGCAGTACTTC. Translated: CATKTGSITYEQYF.

This clone has only one observation. The chain has TRBV29-1 and TRBJ2-3; D unclear. The CDR3 sequence is 15 residues long. The V gene lost 1 base and the J gene lost 0 bases, with 11 bases spanning the gap. CDR1 and CDR2 from the germline V gene are SQVTM and ANQGSEA. The CDR3 here is CSVEADGLSTDTQYF. The CDR3 coding sequence is TGCAGCGTTGAAGCGGACGGCCTTAGCACAGATACGCAGTATTTT.

V usage is TRBV6-1 and J usage is TRBJ2-1; a weak D match, TRBD1 (5 bases). Germline V gene lookup returns CDR1 MNHNS and CDR2 SASEGT. Trimming stripped 6 bases from V and 5 bases from J, with 5 bases between. The CDR3 runs to 11 residues. CDR3 bases: TGTGCCAGCAGCAGGGACAATGAGCAGTTCTTC. It encodes CASSRDNEQFF.

The chain is built from TRBV28 and TRBJ2-6, with 7 bases fitting TRBD1. The CDR3 totals 16 residues. In germline, CDR1 is MDHEN, CDR2 SYDVKM. V trimming: 7 bases; J trimming: 1 base; junction bases outside the gene matches: 7. The CDR3 loop reads CASTLGTESGANVLTF. In DNA, the CDR3 is TGTGCCAGCACACTGGGGACAGAGTCTGGGGCCAACGTCCTGACTTTC. Together with reference TRBV28 and TRBJ2-6, the CDR3 gives the full variable domain: DVKVTQSSRYLVKRTGEKVFLECVQDMDHENMFWYRQDPGLGLRLIYFSYDVKMKEKGDIPEGYSVSREKKERFSLILESASTNQTSMYLCASTLGTESGANVLTFGAGSRLTVL.

The rearrangement joins TRBV7-9 to TRBJ1-2; D unresolved. Germline V gives CDR1 SEHNR, CDR2 FQNEAQ (reference sequence). CDR3 length: 13 amino acids. V lost 5 bases, J lost 7 bases, and 14 bases lay in between. CDR3 nucleotides: TGTGCCAGCAGCCAGGAAACTGGAGGTGGCTACACCTTC. Its translation: CASSQETGGGYTF. Full variable domain (outside the CDR3, taken from reference TRBV7-9 and TRBJ1-2): DTGVSQNPRHKITKRGQNVTFRCDPISEHNRLYWYRQTLGQGPEFLTYFQNEAQLEKSRLLSDRFSAERPKGSFSTLEIQRTEQGDSAMYLCASSQETGGGYTFGSGTRLTVV.

The chain's CDR3 is CASSFRGTGINEQYF. The CDR3 DNA sequence: TGTGCCAGCAGTTTTAGGGGGACGGGAATCAACGAGCAGTACTTC. The chain couples TRBV27 to TRBJ2-7; possible D gene TRBD1, 6 bases. Trimming pared 3 bases from V and 5 bases from J, leaving 17 bases between. The CDR3 contains 15 residues. Germline V gene sequence: CDR1 MNHEY, CDR2 SMNVEV (reference sequence).

The chain couples TRBV21-1 to TRBJ2-2; the table's D call, TRBD2, was not checked against the DNA. TRBV21-1 is labeled a pseudogene. The CDR3 has 17 amino acids. The CDR3 reads CASSRVSGGINTGELFF. The CDR3 DNA follows: TGTGCCAGCAGCAGAGTCTCCGGGGGGATAAACACCGGGGAGCTGTTTTTT.

Comments on this clone: Other nucleotide sequences from this sample produce the same CDR3. The gene calls are TRBV28 and TRBJ1-1; D unresolved. The CDR3 extends over 13 amino acids. V was cut by 5 bases and J by 1 base, with 8 bases left in between. The germline V gene encodes CDR1 MDHEN and CDR2 SYDVKM. This CDR3 reads CASSLRRNTEAFF. The CDR3 nucleotides are TGTGCCAGCAGTCTTCGGAGGAACACTGAAGCTTTCTTT.

The chain combines TRBV28 with TRBJ1-1; D gene unclear. Per the germline V gene, CDR1 is MDHEN and CDR2 is SYDVKM. Trimming stripped 2 bases from V and 5 bases from J, with 6 bases between. This CDR3 has 12 residues. CDR3 nucleotide sequence: TGTGCCAGCAGTTTAATGCAGACTGAAGCTTTCTTT. Its protein is CASSLMQTEAFF.

This chain connects TRBV5-4 to TRBJ1-1, with 9 bases fitting TRBD1. The germline V gene encodes CDR1 SGHNT and CDR2 YYREEE (reference sequence). This CDR3 has 16 amino acids. Trimming at V came to 4 bases and at J to 6 bases, leaving 13 bases not matched to a gene. CDR3 residues: CASSATGGDPGSEAFF. The CDR3, as DNA: TGTGCCAGCAGCGCCACAGGGGGCGACCCTGGCTCTGAAGCTTTCTTT.

The chain has TRBV2 and TRBJ1-1; D is undetermined. The CDR3 sequence is 13 residues long. Germline CDR1 SNHLY, CDR2 FYNNEI. Between the trimmed V and J ends, which lost 6 bases and 3 bases, there was a span of 11 bases. CDR3 in amino acids: CASRPTVHTEAFF. The CDR3 bases are TGTGCCAGCAGGCCGACGGTGCACACTGAAGCTTTCTTT.